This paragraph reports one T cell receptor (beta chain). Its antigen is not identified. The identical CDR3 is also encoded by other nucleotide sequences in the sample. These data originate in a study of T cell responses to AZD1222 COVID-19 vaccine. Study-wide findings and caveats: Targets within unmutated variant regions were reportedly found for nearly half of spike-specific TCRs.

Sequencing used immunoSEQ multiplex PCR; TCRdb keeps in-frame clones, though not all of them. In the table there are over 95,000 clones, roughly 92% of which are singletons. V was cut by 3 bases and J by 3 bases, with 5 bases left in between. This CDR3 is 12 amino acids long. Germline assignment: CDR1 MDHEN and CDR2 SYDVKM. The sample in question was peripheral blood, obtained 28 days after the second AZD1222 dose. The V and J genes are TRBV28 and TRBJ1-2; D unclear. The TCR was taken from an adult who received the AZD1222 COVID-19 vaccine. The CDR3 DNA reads TGTGCCAGCAGTTTGGGGTACTATGGCTACACCTTC. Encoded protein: CASSLGYYGYTF.